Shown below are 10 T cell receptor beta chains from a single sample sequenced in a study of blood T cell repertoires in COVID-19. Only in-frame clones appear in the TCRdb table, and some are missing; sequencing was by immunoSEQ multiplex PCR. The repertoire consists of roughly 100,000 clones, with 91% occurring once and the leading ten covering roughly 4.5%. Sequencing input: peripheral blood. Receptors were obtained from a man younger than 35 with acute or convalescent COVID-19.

The chain's CDR3 is CASSHPSTSGTGYEQYF. The CDR3 DNA follows: TGTGCCAGCAGCCATCCGTCGACTAGCGGGACAGGGTACGAGCAGTACTTC. The rearrangement uses TRBV5-4 and TRBJ2-7, with 11 bases lining up with TRBD2. The length of the CDR3 is 17 residues. Germline V gives CDR1 SGHNT, CDR2 YYREEE (reference sequence). Trimming removed 4 bases from V and 4 bases from J; junction bases left unmatched: 13. The full variable domain, rest sourced from reference TRBV5-4 and TRBJ2-7, is ETGVTQSPTHLIKTRGQQVTLRCSSQSGHNTVSWYQQALGQGPQFIFQYYREEENGRGNFPPRFSGLQFPNYSSELNVNALELDDSALYLCASSHPSTSGTGYEQYFGPGTRLTVT.

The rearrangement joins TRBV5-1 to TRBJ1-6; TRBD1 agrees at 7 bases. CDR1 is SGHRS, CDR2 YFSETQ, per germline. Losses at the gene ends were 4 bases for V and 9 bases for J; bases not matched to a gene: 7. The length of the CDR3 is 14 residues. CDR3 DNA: TGCGCCAGCAGCCTCGGACAGGACGTTTCACCCCTCCACTTT. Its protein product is CASSLGQDVSPLHF.

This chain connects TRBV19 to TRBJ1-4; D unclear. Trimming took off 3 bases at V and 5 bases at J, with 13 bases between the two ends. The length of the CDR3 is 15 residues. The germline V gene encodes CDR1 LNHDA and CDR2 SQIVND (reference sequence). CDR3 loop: CASSIRESPNEKLFF. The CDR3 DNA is TGTGCCAGTAGTATTCGTGAGTCGCCCAATGAAAAACTGTTTTTT.

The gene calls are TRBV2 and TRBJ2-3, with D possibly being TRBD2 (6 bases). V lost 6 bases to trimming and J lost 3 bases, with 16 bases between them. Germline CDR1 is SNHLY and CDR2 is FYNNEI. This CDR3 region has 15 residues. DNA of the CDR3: TGTGCCAGCAGAAAGGGCCCCGCGGGGACAGATACGCAGTATTTT. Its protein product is CASRKGPAGTDTQYF.

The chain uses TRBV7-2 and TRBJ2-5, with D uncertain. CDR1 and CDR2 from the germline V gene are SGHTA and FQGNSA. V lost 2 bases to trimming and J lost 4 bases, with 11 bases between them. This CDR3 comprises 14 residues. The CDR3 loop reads CASSLYARLETQYF. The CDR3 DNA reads TGTGCCAGCAGCTTATATGCCAGACTAGAGACCCAGTACTTC.

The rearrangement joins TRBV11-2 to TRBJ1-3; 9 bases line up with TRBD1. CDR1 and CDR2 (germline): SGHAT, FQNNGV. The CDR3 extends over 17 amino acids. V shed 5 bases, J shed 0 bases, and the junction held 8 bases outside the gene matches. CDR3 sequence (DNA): TGTGCCAGCAGCCTTGGGACAGGGCCATTCTCTGGAAACACCATATATTTT. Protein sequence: CASSLGTGPFSGNTIYF.

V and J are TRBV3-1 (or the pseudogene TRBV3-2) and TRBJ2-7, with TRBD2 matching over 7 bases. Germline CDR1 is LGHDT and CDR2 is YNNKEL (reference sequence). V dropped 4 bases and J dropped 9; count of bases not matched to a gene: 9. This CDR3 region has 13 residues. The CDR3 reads CASSRGLGLAQYF. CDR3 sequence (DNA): TGTGCCAGCAGCCGTGGACTAGGGCTTGCGCAGTACTTC.

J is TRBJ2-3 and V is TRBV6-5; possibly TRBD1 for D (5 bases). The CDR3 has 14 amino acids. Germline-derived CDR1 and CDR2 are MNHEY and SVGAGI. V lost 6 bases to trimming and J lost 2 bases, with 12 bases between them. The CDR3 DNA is TGTGCCAGCAGATTAGGACAAGCCACAGATACGCAGTATTTT. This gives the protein CASRLGQATDTQYF.

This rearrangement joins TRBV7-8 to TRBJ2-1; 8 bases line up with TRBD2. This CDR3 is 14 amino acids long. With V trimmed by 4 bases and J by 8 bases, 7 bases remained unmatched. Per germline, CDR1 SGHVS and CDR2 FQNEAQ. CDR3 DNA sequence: TGTGCCAGCAGCTCCGCCCCGACTAGCGATGAGCAGTTCTTC. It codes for CASSSAPTSDEQFF.

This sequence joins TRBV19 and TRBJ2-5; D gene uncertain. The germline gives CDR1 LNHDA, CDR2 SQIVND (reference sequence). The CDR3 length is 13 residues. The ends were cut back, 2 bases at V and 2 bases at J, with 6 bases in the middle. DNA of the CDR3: TGTGCCAGTAGTATAATACTGCAAGAGACCCAGTACTTC. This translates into CASSIILQETQYF.